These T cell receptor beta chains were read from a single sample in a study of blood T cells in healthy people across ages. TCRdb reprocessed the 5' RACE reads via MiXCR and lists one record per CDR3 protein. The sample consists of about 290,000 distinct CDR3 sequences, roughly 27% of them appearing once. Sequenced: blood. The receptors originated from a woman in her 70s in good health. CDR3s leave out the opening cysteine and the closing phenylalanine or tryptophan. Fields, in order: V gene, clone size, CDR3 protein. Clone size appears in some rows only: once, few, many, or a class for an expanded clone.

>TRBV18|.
ASSPGRGAEAQY
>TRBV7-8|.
ASSPRGQGDVVPKNIQY
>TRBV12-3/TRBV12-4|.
ASSPRTSGSPNEQF
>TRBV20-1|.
SANRGLGETQY
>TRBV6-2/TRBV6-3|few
ASRSLAGETQY
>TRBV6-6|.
ASSYWATNTEAF
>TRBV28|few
ASSSPDRTYEQY
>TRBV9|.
ASSTRTGLVTGELF
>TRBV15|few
ATSRDLQSNQPQH
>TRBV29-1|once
SVLWGAGEPYEQY
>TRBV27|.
ASSFRGGDSNQPQH